This T cell receptor (beta chain) was recovered during a study of T cell changes during pregnancy in multiple sclerosis. The V and J ends lost 6 bases and 0 bases respectively, with 24 bases between them. CDR3 length: 19 amino acids. Germline V gives CDR1 SEHNR, CDR2 FQNEAQ (reference sequence). The assay was immunoSEQ multiplex PCR, and TCRdb's table has in-frame clones only and misses some. Of roughly 40,000 clones listed, 89% are singletons. This chain connects TRBV7-9 to TRBJ1-5; possibly TRBD1 for D (5 bases). The source was CD4+ T cells from peripheral blood mononuclear cells, collected in the first trimester of pregnancy. The source is a female donor with multiple sclerosis, enrolled in a pregnancy study. The chain's CDR3 is CASSPSTGLFGYSNQPQHF. CDR3 sequence (DNA): TGTGCCAGCAGTCCCTCGACGGGACTGTTCGGATATAGCAATCAGCCCCAGCATTTT.